The present T cell receptor (beta chain) was sequenced within a study of blood T cell repertoires in COVID-19. In the study overall: Samples came from the United States, Italy and Spain, spanning acute and convalescent COVID-19.

This clone occurred once. The germline V gene encodes CDR1 MGHRA and CDR2 YSYEKL. The length of the CDR3 is 15 residues. V lost 3 bases, J lost 3 bases, and 8 bases stayed unmatched. Authors' methods: Nucleated cell counts were estimated from reference gene primer amplification. The protocol was immunoSEQ multiplex PCR, while the TCRdb copy is restricted to in-frame clones and leaves out a portion. V and J calls and clone size are as listed in that table; D and trimming were resolved from the DNA. The sample includes a few hundred thousand clones, over 75% of them seen just once. This TCR came from a human donor in a cohort sampled during active COVID-19. The sample taken for sequencing was peripheral blood. This chain connects TRBV4-1 to TRBJ2-7; 7 nucleotides match TRBD2. CDR3 nucleotide sequence: TGCGCCAGCAGCCACGGACTAGGAGGGGACTACGAGCAGTACTTC. Its protein product is CASSHGLGGDYEQYF.